The 9 T cell receptor beta chains in this list originate from one sample, sequenced in a study of control samples from healthy donors and cancer patients. Clones were sequenced by immunoSEQ multiplex PCR, and TCRdb holds only the in-frame ones, with some missing. This sample yields about 180,000 clones, of which 85% to 95% are seen a single time; around 1.3% belongs to the top ten. The sequenced material came from blood. The receptors here all came from a woman younger than 30 in good health.

The chain employs TRBV2 and TRBJ2-1; no clear D gene. The CDR3 consists of 12 residues. Trimming stripped 11 bases from V and 5 bases from J, with 13 bases between. In germline, CDR1 is SNHLY, CDR2 FYNNEI. The CDR3 loop reads CARRGQNNEQFF. CDR3 nucleotide sequence: TGTGCCCGCCGAGGCCAAAACAATGAGCAGTTCTTC. The variable domain in full, completed from reference TRBV2 and TRBJ2-1, reads EPEVTQTPSHQVTQMGQEVILRCVPISNHLYFYWYRQILGQKVEFLVSFYNNEISEKSEIFDDQFSVERPDGSNFTLKIRSTKLEDSAMYFCARRGQNNEQFFGPGTRLTVL.

The chain links TRBV9 to TRBJ1-1; D gene ambiguous. The CDR3 has 10 amino acids. V dropped 0 bases and J dropped 8 bases, with 2 bases sitting between them. From germline, CDR1 is SGDLS and CDR2 YYNGEE. The CDR3 protein is CASSVVEAFF. CDR3 coding DNA: TGTGCCAGCAGCGTAGTGGAAGCTTTCTTT.

The CDR3 loop is CASSRSGETQYF. CDR3 DNA: TGTGCCAGCAGCCGATCCGGAGAGACCCAGTACTTC. The chain is built from TRBV7-2 and TRBJ2-5; no clear D. The germline gives CDR1 SGHTA, CDR2 FQGNSA. The CDR3 loop spans 12 amino acids. Trimming left V 5 bases short and J 4 bases short, with 8 bases between.

The chain couples TRBV28 to TRBJ2-7; possible D gene TRBD1, 6 bases. CDR1 is MDHEN, CDR2 SYDVKM, per germline. Between the trimmed V and J ends, which lost 11 bases and 3 bases, there was a span of 14 bases. The CDR3 sequence is 12 residues long. The CDR3 DNA reads as TGTGCCGCTTGGGACAAGCACTACGAGCAGTACTTC. It specifies CAAWDKHYEQYF.

The chain couples TRBV27 to TRBJ1-1; the D gene is possibly TRBD1 (5 bases). V was shortened by 8 bases and J by 7 bases, with 17 bases between the two germline ends. CDR3 length equals 13 residues. CDR1 is MNHEY and CDR2 is SMNVEV in the germline V gene (reference sequence). CDR3 nucleotides: TGTGCCAGCTCCTCTTTAAGGGGTGGTGAAGCTTTCTTT. Protein product: CASSSLRGGEAFF.

DNA of the CDR3: TGTGCCACCTCCTACATCGGCACCGGGGAGCTGTTTTTT. Residues: CATSYIGTGELFF. The gene calls are TRBV2 and TRBJ2-2; D remains unclear. The CDR3 is 13 amino acids. In germline, CDR1 is SNHLY, CDR2 FYNNEI. Trimming left V 10 bases short and J 4 bases short, with 13 bases between.

The chain uses TRBV2 and TRBJ2-1; 10 bases fit TRBD1. CDR3 length: 15 amino acids. Germline V gene sequence: CDR1 SNHLY, CDR2 FYNNEI. The V and J ends lost 6 bases and 6 bases, in that order; junction bases with no gene match: 8. In nucleotides, the CDR3 is TGTGCCAGCAGGGGGGGGACAGGGGCAAGCAATGAGCAGTTCTTC. Its translation is CASRGGTGASNEQFF.

This chain connects TRBV10-1 to TRBJ2-1; possibly TRBD2 for D (7 bases). Trimming shortened V by 1 base and J by 2 bases, and 12 bases separated the two germline ends. This CDR3 region has 16 residues. Germline V CDR1 and CDR2: WNHNN, SYGVQD (reference sequence). The CDR3 DNA reads as TGCGCCAGCAGTGAGTTTAAGGGGGGGACCTACAATGAGCAGTTCTTC. Translation gives CASSEFKGGTYNEQFF.

As DNA, the CDR3 is TGTGCCAGCAGTCCACAGGGGGCATTCGAAAAACTGTTTTTT. This encodes CASSPQGAFEKLFF. The chain is built from TRBV6-5 and TRBJ1-4; 9 bases match TRBD1. Trimming removed 5 bases from V and 8 bases from J; junction bases left unmatched: 6. Germline loops: CDR1 MNHEY, CDR2 SVGAGI. The CDR3 is made up of 14 amino acids.